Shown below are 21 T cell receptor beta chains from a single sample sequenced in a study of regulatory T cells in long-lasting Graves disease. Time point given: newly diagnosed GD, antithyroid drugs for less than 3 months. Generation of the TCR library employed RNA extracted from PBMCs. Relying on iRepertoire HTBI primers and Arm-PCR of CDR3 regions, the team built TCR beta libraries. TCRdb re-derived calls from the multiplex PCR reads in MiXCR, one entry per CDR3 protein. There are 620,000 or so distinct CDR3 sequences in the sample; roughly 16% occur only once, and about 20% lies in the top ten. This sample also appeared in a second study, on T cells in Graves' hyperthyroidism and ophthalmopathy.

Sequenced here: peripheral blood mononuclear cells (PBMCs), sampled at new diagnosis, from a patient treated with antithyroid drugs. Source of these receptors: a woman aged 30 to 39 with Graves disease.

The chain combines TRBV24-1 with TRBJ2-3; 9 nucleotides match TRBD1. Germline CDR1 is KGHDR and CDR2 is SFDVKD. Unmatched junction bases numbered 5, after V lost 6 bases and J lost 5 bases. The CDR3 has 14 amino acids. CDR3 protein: CATSRGQGLDTQYF. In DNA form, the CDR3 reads TGTGCCACCAGTAGAGGACAGGGGTTAGATACGCAGTATTTT.

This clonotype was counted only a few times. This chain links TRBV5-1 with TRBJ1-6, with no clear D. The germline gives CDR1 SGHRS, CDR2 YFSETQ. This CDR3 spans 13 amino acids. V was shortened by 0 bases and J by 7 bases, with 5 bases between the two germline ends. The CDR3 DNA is TGCGCCAGCAGCTTGGTCTACAATTCACCCCTCCACTTT. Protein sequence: CASSLVYNSPLHF. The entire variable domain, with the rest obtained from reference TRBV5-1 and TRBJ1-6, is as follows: KAGVTQTPRYLIKTRGQQVTLSCSPISGHRSVSWYQQTPGQGLQFLFEYFSETQRNKGNFPGRFSGRQFSNSRSEMNVSTLELGDSALYLCASSLVYNSPLHFGNGTRLTVT.

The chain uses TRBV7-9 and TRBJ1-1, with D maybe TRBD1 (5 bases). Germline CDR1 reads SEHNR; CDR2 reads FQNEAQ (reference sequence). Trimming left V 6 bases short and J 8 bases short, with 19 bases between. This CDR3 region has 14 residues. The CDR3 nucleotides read TGTGCCAGCAGTGTGACAGACCTAATGAGAGAAGCTTTCTTT. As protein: CASSVTDLMREAFF.

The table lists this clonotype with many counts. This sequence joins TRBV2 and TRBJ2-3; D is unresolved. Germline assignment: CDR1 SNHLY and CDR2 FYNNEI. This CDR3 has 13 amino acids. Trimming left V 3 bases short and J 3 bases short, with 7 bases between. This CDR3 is CASSDDETDTQYF. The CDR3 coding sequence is TGTGCCAGCAGTGATGACGAAACAGATACGCAGTATTTT.

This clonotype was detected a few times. The CDR3 DNA is TGTGCCAGTACCTCGGGACAGGCTCATGAAAAACTGTTTTTT. Translated, it gives CASTSGQAHEKLFF. The genes are TRBV19 and TRBJ1-4; TRBD1 aligns across 8 bases. With V trimmed by 7 bases and J by 6 bases, 7 bases remained unmatched. Per germline, CDR1 LNHDA and CDR2 SQIVND (reference sequence). The CDR3 has 14 amino acids. Combining the CDR3 with reference TRBV19 and TRBJ1-4 gives the whole variable domain DGGITQSPKYLFRKEGQNVTLSCEQNLNHDAMYWYRQDPGQGLRLIYYSQIVNDFQKGDIAEGYSVSREKKESFPLTVTSAQKNPTAFYLCASTSGQAHEKLFFGSGTQLSVL.

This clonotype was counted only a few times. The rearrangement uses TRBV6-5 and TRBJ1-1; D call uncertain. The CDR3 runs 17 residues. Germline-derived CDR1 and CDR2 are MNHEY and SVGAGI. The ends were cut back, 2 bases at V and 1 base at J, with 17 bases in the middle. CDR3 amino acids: CASSYGRQHGKNTEAFF. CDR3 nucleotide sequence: TGTGCCAGCAGTTACGGCCGGCAACATGGAAAGAACACTGAAGCTTTCTTT.

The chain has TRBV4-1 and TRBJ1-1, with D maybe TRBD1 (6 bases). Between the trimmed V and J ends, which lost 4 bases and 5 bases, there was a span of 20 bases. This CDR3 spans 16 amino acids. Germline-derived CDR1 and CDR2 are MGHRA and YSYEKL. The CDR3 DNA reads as TGCGCCAGCAGCCCCCCCATAAGGGGGAGATGGACTGAAGCTTTCTTT. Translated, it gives CASSPPIRGRWTEAFF.

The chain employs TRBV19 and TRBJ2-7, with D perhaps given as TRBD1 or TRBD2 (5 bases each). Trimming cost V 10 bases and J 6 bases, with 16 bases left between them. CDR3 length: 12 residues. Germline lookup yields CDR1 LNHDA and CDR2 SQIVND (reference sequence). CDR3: CATEGPASEQYF. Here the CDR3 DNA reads TGTGCCACTGAGGGACCGGCCTCCGAGCAGTACTTC.

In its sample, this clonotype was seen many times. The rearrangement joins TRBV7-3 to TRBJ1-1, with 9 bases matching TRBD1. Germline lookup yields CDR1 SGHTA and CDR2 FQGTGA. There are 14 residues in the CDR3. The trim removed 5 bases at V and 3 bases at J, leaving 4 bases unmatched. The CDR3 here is CASSQRQGDTEAFF. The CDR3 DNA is TGTGCCAGCAGCCAGCGACAGGGGGACACTGAAGCTTTCTTT.

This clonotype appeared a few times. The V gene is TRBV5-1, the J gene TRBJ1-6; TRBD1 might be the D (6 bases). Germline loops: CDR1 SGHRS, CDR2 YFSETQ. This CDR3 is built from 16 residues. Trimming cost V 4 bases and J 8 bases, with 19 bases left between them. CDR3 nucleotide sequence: TGCGCCAGCAGCCATGGCGAGGGGGGCGTAGATTCACCCCTCCACTTT. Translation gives CASSHGEGGVDSPLHF.

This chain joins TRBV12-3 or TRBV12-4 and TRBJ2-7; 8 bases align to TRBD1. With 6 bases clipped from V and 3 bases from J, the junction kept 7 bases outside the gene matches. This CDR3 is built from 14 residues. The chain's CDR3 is CASRRQGTFYEQYF. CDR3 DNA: TGTGCCAGCAGACGACAGGGGACTTTCTACGAGCAGTACTTC.

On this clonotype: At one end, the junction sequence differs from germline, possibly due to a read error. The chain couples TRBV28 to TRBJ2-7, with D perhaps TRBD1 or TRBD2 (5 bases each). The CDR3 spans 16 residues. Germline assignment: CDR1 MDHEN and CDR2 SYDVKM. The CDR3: CASSLVGVPLSYEQYF. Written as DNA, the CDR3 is TGTGCCAGCAGTTTAGTGGGGGTTCCTCTCTCTTACGAGCAATACTTC.

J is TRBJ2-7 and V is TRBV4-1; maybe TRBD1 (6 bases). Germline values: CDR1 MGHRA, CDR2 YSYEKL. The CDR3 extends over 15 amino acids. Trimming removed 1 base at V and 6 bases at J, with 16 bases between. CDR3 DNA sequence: TGCGCCAGCAGCCAAGGAATCAGGGGTGATTCCGAGCAGTACTTC. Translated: CASSQGIRGDSEQYF.

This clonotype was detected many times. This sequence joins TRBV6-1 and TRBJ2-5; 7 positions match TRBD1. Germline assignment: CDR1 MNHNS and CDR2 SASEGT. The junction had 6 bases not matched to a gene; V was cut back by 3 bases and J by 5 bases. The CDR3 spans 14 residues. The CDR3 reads CASSDRGGVETQYF. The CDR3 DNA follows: TGTGCCAGCAGTGATCGAGGGGGCGTGGAGACCCAGTACTTC.

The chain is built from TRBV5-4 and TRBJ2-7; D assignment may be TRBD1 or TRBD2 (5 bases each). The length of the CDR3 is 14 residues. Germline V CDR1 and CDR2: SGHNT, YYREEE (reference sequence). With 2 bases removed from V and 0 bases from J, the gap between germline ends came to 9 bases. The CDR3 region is CASSFQGVSYEQYF. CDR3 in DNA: TGTGCCAGCAGCTTCCAGGGAGTCTCCTACGAGCAGTACTTC.

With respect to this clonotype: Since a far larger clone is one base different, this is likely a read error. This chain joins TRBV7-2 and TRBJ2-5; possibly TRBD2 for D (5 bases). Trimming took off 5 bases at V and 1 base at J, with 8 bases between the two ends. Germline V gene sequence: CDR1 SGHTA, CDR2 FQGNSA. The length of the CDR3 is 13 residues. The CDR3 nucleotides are TGTACCAGCAGCCGGGGAGTCCAAGAGACCCAGTACTTC. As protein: CTSSRGVQETQYF. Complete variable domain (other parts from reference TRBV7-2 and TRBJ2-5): GAGVSQSPSNKVTEKGKDVELRCDPISGHTALYWYRQSLGQGLEFLIYFQGNSAPDKSGLPSDRFSAERTGGSVSTLTIQRTQQEDSAVYLCTSSRGVQETQYFGPGTRLLVL.

CDR3 in DNA: TGTGCCAGCAGTACCGAACCTCCGGGACTGATTAATTCACCCCTCCACTTT. Encoded protein: CASSTEPPGLINSPLHF. The rearrangement joins TRBV2 to TRBJ1-6, with D possibly being TRBD1 (5 bases). The V end was cut by 5 bases, the J end by 6 bases, with 20 bases between. This CDR3 has 17 amino acids. CDR1 and CDR2 from the germline V gene are SNHLY and FYNNEI. Full variable domain (remainder filled in from reference TRBV2 and TRBJ1-6): EPEVTQTPSHQVTQMGQEVILRCVPISNHLYFYWYRQILGQKVEFLVSFYNNEISEKSEIFDDQFSVERPDGSNFTLKIRSTKLEDSAMYFCASSTEPPGLINSPLHFGNGTRLTVT.

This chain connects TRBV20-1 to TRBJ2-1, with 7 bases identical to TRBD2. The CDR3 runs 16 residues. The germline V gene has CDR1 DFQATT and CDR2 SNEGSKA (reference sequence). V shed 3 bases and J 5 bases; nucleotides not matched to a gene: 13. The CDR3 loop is CSASILAEVAHNEQFF. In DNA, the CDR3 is TGCAGTGCTAGTATCCTAGCGGAGGTGGCCCACAATGAGCAGTTCTTC.

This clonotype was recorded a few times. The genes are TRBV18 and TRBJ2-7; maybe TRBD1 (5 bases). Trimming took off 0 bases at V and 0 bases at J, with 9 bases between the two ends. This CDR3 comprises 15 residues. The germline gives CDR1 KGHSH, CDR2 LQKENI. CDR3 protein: CASSPPPGFSYEQYF. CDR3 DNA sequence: TGTGCCAGCTCACCACCGCCAGGGTTCTCCTACGAGCAGTACTTC.

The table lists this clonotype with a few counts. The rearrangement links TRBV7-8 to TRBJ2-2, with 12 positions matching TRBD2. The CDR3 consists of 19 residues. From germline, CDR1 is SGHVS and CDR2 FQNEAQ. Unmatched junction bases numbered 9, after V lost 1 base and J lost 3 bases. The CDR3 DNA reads TGTGCCAGCAGCTTAGTGGCTAGCGGGAGGGCCGTAGACACCGGGGAGCTGTTTTTT. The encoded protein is CASSLVASGRAVDTGELFF.

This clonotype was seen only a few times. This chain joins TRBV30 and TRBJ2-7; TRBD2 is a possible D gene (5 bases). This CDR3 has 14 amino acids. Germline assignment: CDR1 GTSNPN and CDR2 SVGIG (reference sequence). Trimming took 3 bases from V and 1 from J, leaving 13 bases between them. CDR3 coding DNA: TGTGCCTGGAGAGGGCGGGCGACTTCCTACGAGCAGTACTTC. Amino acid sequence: CAWRGRATSYEQYF.